This passage covers 27 T cell receptor beta chains from one sample sequenced in a study of cytomegalovirus exposure and HLA in healthy donors. The PCR employed 60 Vbeta primers together with 13 Jbeta primers. TCRdb's table, derived via immunoSEQ multiplex PCR, lists solely in-frame clones and lacks some. The listing records roughly 190,000 clones. The sample taken for sequencing was PBMCs. These receptors came from a man aged 30 to 39 in good health and CMV-seronegative.

The V gene is TRBV6-5, the J gene TRBJ2-5; 8 bases agree with TRBD1. The germline V gene has CDR1 MNHEY and CDR2 SVGAGI. The CDR3 extends over 14 amino acids. The CDR3 coding sequence is TGTTCGGTCGGACAGGGCGTGAGGTCGGGGGAGCAGTACTTC. Translating it yields CSVGQGVRSGEQYF.

On this clone: Other DNA sequences in the sample encode the same CDR3. The gene calls are TRBV6-1 and TRBJ2-7; a possible D gene is TRBD2 (5 bases). V shed 4 bases and J shed 4 bases, with 5 bases lying between them. Per germline, CDR1 MNHNS and CDR2 SASEGT. This CDR3 region has 11 residues. As DNA, the CDR3 is TGTGCCAGCAGTGCGGGGTACGAGCAGTACTTC. Its translation is CASSAGYEQYF.

The gene calls are TRBV7-8 and TRBJ2-3; 7 positions agree with TRBD2. The CDR3 runs 13 residues. With 3 bases clipped from V and 6 bases from J, the junction kept 3 bases outside the gene matches. Germline-derived CDR1 and CDR2 are SGHVS and FQNEAQ. CDR3 region: CASSFRGGDTQYF. CDR3 in DNA: TGTGCCAGCAGCTTCCGCGGGGGTGATACGCAGTATTTT.

V gene TRBV4-2 combines with J gene TRBJ2-3; TRBD2 matches 9 bases. V was clipped by 4 bases and J by 3 bases; unmatched bases: 11. This CDR3 is 17 amino acids long. Germline V lookup: CDR1 LGHNA, CDR2 YNFKEQ. The CDR3 DNA reads as TGTGCCAGCAGCCTCCCAGACATAGCGGGGGTTACAGATACGCAGTATTTT. Its protein is CASSLPDIAGVTDTQYF.

This chain joins TRBV7-2 and TRBJ1-2; 8 bases are shared with TRBD1. CDR1 is SGHTA and CDR2 is FQGNSA in the germline V gene. CDR3 size: 14 residues. Unmatched junction bases numbered 8, after V lost 7 bases and J lost 4 bases. The CDR3, as DNA: TGTGCCAGCAACATTCCGGGACAGGCCTATGGCTACACCTTC. Protein sequence: CASNIPGQAYGYTF.

The CDR3 DNA reads TGTGCCAGCAGTCCGGGGACTAGCGGCTCCTACGAGCAGTACTTC. Amino acids: CASSPGTSGSYEQYF. The chain employs TRBV28 and TRBJ2-7, with TRBD2 matching 11 bases. V shed 5 bases and J 0 bases; nucleotides not matched to a gene: 3. The CDR3 extends over 15 amino acids. Germline CDR1 reads MDHEN; CDR2 reads SYDVKM.

V and J are TRBV9 and TRBJ1-6, with a possible D match to TRBD1 (6 bases). This CDR3 region has 15 residues. The germline CDR1 and CDR2 sequences are SGDLS and YYNGEE. Trimming pared 3 bases from V and 10 bases from J, leaving 17 bases between. The CDR3 nucleotides read TGTGCCAGCAGCGAGGGGGTTATCTTCAAATCACCCCTCCACTTT. Its translation: CASSEGVIFKSPLHF.

The gene calls are TRBV4-2 and TRBJ2-7, with 10 bases lining up with TRBD2. Germline V lookup: CDR1 LGHNA, CDR2 YNFKEQ. The junction had 8 bases not matched to a gene; V was cut back by 0 bases and J by 3 bases. The CDR3 contains 17 residues. CDR3: CASSQDNGLAGVYEQYF. CDR3 in DNA: TGTGCCAGCAGCCAAGATAACGGCCTAGCGGGAGTCTACGAGCAGTACTTC.

The V call is TRBV13, the J call TRBJ1-2; D possibly corresponds to TRBD1 (5 bases). The CDR3 covers 16 residues. Germline-derived CDR1 and CDR2 are PRHDT and FYEKMQ (reference sequence). The V gene lost 5 bases and the J gene lost 4 bases, with 20 bases spanning the gap. CDR3 sequence: CASSHTGGGVGYGYTF. The CDR3 DNA reads TGTGCCAGCAGCCACACCGGGGGGGGAGTGGGCTATGGCTACACCTTC.

The V call is TRBV9, the J call TRBJ1-4, with 12 bases matching TRBD1. This CDR3 has 17 residues. V shed 3 bases and J 8 bases; nucleotides not matched to a gene: 11. Germline V lookup: CDR1 SGDLS, CDR2 YYNGEE. The CDR3 loop reads CASSARDRGLLGEKLFF. The CDR3 DNA reads TGTGCCAGCAGCGCTCGGGACAGGGGGCTATTAGGAGAAAAACTGTTTTTT.

This chain uses TRBV5-5 with TRBJ1-4; 8 bases fit TRBD1. V was pared by 3 bases and J by 5 bases, with 9 bases of the junction left unmatched. The CDR3 runs to 16 residues. Germline lookup yields CDR1 SGHKS and CDR2 YYEKEE (reference sequence). The CDR3 sequence is CASSSSAGGINEKLFF. The CDR3 DNA reads TGTGCCAGCAGCTCATCGGCAGGGGGCATCAATGAAAAACTGTTTTTT.

This chain links TRBV2 with TRBJ1-5; 9 bases are shared with TRBD1. The ends lost 6 bases at V and 2 bases at J; junction bases unmatched: 5. From germline, CDR1 is SNHLY and CDR2 FYNNEI. CDR3 length: 15 residues. CDR3 sequence (DNA): TGTGCCAGCAGGGTACAGGGGGCCGGCAATCAGCCCCAGCATTTT. Translating gives CASRVQGAGNQPQHF.

This rearrangement joins TRBV7-9 to TRBJ2-7, with 11 bases lining up with TRBD2. Germline CDR1 reads SEHNR; CDR2 reads FQNEAQ (reference sequence). Unmatched junction bases numbered 6, after V lost 8 bases and J lost 0 bases. The CDR3 is 15 residues long. This CDR3 reads CASSSGRPISYEQYF. The CDR3 DNA is TGTGCCAGCTCTAGCGGGAGGCCGATCTCCTACGAGCAGTACTTC.

CDR3: CASSQEAGWYTEAFF. CDR3 bases: TGCGCCAGCAGCCAAGAGGCAGGGTGGTACACTGAAGCTTTCTTT. The rearrangement links TRBV4-3 to TRBJ1-1; D may be TRBD1 (5 bases). Germline values: CDR1 LGHNA, CDR2 YSLEER. The CDR3 is 15 amino acids. Trimming removed 0 bases at V and 3 bases at J, with 11 bases between.

The rearrangement joins TRBV6-5 to TRBJ2-1, with D possibly matching TRBD1 (5 bases). The germline V and J ends were trimmed by 2 bases and 2 bases, with 7 bases remaining between them. This CDR3 has 14 residues. Germline V gene sequence: CDR1 MNHEY, CDR2 SVGAGI. The CDR3 DNA is TGTGCCAGCAGTTACAGGGGAACCTACAATGAGCAGTTCTTC. It translates to CASSYRGTYNEQFF.

The rearrangement uses TRBV27 and TRBJ2-7, with a weak D call TRBD1 (6 bases). V was clipped by 5 bases and J by 5 bases, with 16 bases between them. CDR3 length: 14 amino acids. Germline CDR1 MNHEY, CDR2 SMNVEV (reference sequence). Here the CDR3 reads CASSPGRGIHEQYF. As DNA, the CDR3 is TGTGCCAGCAGTCCCGGCAGGGGTATCCACGAGCAGTACTTC.

The chain combines TRBV11-3 with TRBJ1-1; TRBD1 agrees at 8 bases. The V gene's germline CDR1 is SGHNT and CDR2 YENEEA. With V trimmed by 3 bases and J by 4 bases, 4 bases remained unmatched. This CDR3 is built from 14 residues. The CDR3 nucleotides are TGTGCCAGCAGCTTTACAGGGGGTGGCACTGAAGCTTTCTTT. Residues: CASSFTGGGTEAFF.

The J gene is TRBJ1-5, the V gene TRBV19; D possibly corresponds to TRBD1 (5 bases). Germline CDR1 and CDR2: LNHDA and SQIVND (reference sequence). The V end was cut by 5 bases, the J end by 5 bases, with 10 bases between. The CDR3 contains 13 residues. The CDR3 DNA sequence: TGTGCCAGTAGTTGGCAGGGTTATCAGCCCCAGCATTTT. The encoded protein is CASSWQGYQPQHF.

The gene calls are TRBV28 and TRBJ1-1; D is perhaps TRBD1 (6 bases). V was trimmed by 3 bases and J by 1 base, leaving 12 bases between them. The germline gives CDR1 MDHEN, CDR2 SYDVKM. This CDR3 contains 15 residues. The CDR3 DNA follows: TGTGCCAGCAGTTTGTATGTACAGGGGAACACTGAAGCTTTCTTT. Encoded protein: CASSLYVQGNTEAFF. Looking up the rest from reference TRBV28 and TRBJ1-1 gives the full variable domain: DVKVTQSSRYLVKRTGEKVFLECVQDMDHENMFWYRQDPGLGLRLIYFSYDVKMKEKGDIPEGYSVSREKKERFSLILESASTNQTSMYLCASSLYVQGNTEAFFGQGTRLTVV.

This sequence joins TRBV5-4 and TRBJ2-5; TRBD1 might be the D (5 bases). This CDR3 spans 13 amino acids. Germline CDR1 and CDR2: SGHNT and YYREEE (reference sequence). With 5 bases removed from V and 4 bases from J, the gap between germline ends came to 12 bases. The CDR3 reads CASRKGVGETQYF. CDR3 sequence (DNA): TGTGCCAGCAGGAAAGGGGTTGGAGAGACCCAGTACTTC.

V gene TRBV9 combines with J gene TRBJ2-2; no reliable D call. Germline V CDR1 and CDR2: SGDLS, YYNGEE. The CDR3 sequence is 13 residues long. The germline V and J ends were trimmed by 1 base and 5 bases, with 6 bases remaining between them. CDR3 sequence reads: CASSVRQTGELFF. As DNA, the CDR3 is TGTGCCAGCAGCGTAAGACAAACCGGGGAGCTGTTTTTT.

The CDR3 sequence is CASRPGQGYGYTF. The CDR3 DNA reads as TGTGCCAGCAGGCCGGGACAGGGCTATGGCTACACCTTC. The chain uses TRBV6-4 and TRBJ1-2, with 9 nucleotides matching TRBD1. V shed 6 bases, J shed 4 bases, and the junction held 3 bases outside the gene matches. Germline V CDR1 and CDR2: MRHNA, SNTAGT. The CDR3 sequence is 13 residues long.

The chain combines TRBV7-2 with TRBJ1-1, with D possibly matching TRBD1 (6 bases). This CDR3 has 14 residues. The V and J ends lost 4 bases and 6 bases respectively, with 15 bases between them. Germline loops: CDR1 SGHTA, CDR2 FQGNSA. The CDR3 DNA is TGTGCCAGCAGCTCTCAACAGGGTGTCCCTGAAGCTTTCTTT. Amino acids: CASSSQQGVPEAFF. The whole variable domain, filled in from reference TRBV7-2 and TRBJ1-1, reads GAGVSQSPSNKVTEKGKDVELRCDPISGHTALYWYRQSLGQGLEFLIYFQGNSAPDKSGLPSDRFSAERTGGSVSTLTIQRTQQEDSAVYLCASSSQQGVPEAFFGQGTRLTVV.

The gene calls are TRBV30 and TRBJ1-1; D perhaps matches TRBD1 (5 bases). This CDR3 contains 15 residues. V gave up 2 bases and J gave up 0 bases, with 13 bases separating them. Germline loops: CDR1 GTSNPN, CDR2 SVGIG (reference sequence). CDR3 amino acids: CAWSPSDRMNTEAFF. CDR3 in DNA: TGTGCCTGGAGTCCGAGCGACAGAATGAACACTGAAGCTTTCTTT.

V is TRBV9 and J is TRBJ2-1, with TRBD2 matching over 7 bases. Trimming removed 8 bases from V and 5 bases from J; junction bases left unmatched: 10. Germline V gives CDR1 SGDLS, CDR2 YYNGEE. The CDR3 extends over 14 amino acids. CDR3 in DNA: TGTGCCAGTAAACCGGGACTACCAGACAATGAGCAGTTCTTC. This encodes CASKPGLPDNEQFF.

The CDR3 coding sequence is TGCAGCGTTGCCCGACAGGGATGGAATGAAAAACTGTTTTTT. Amino acids: CSVARQGWNEKLFF. J is TRBJ1-4 and V is TRBV29-1; 7 bases fit TRBD1. V lost 4 bases, J lost 5 bases, and 7 bases stayed unmatched. Germline lookup yields CDR1 SQVTM and CDR2 ANQGSEA. The CDR3 is 14 amino acids. The full variable domain, in which reference TRBV29-1 and TRBJ1-4 provide the parts outside the CDR3, is SAVISQKPSRDICQRGTSLTIQCQVDSQVTMMFWYRQQPGQSLTLIATANQGSEATYESGFVIDKFPISRPNLTFSTLTVSNMSPEDSSIYLCSVARQGWNEKLFFGSGTQLSVL.

The gene calls are TRBV6-4 and TRBJ1-2; D is undetermined. CDR1 MRHNA and CDR2 SNTAGT come from the germline V gene. This CDR3 region has 13 residues. Trimming removed 2 bases from V and 4 bases from J, with 8 bases in between. The CDR3 DNA reads as TGTGCCAGCAGTGACAGACGGGGCTATGGCTACACCTTC. This gives the protein CASSDRRGYGYTF.